Here is one T cell receptor (beta chain) with its context. What it binds is unknown. These data belong to a study of shared clonotypes between healthy human individuals. On the study more broadly: Ranging from 18 to 49 in age, donors were two women and a few men.

V was trimmed by 4 bases and J by 2 bases, leaving 15 bases between them. The CDR3 is 14 amino acids. In germline, CDR1 is GTSNPN, CDR2 SVGIG (reference sequence). Sorted-subset replicate PCRs used around 220 ng DNA, about 30,000 T cell genomes. Using immunoSEQ multiplex PCR, the repertoire was profiled, and TCRdb retains in-frame clones only, with some absent. In the table there are around 2.5 million clones, approximately 93% of which are singletons. Study outcomes and limitations: Having only a few donors restricted how much genetic and exposure-history diversity was captured. Memory subsets had estimated richness that was generally smaller than that of naive subsets.

This chain joins TRBV30 and TRBJ2-7; tentative D call: TRBD2 (5 bases). The clonotype originates from a man aged 18 to 29 in good health. Some clones in this sample may be carry-over from other donors' samples. The sample was naive CD4+ T cells from PBMCs. The sample's subset: CD45RA+ positively selected. In nucleotides, the CDR3 is TGTGCCTGGACGGCGGCAGGAGCGGCCTACGAGCAGTACTTC. Protein product: CAWTAAGAAYEQYF. Full variable domain (remainder filled in from reference TRBV30 and TRBJ2-7): SQTIHQWPATLVQPVGSPLSLECTVEGTSNPNLYWYRQAAGRGLQLLFYSVGIGQISSEVPQNLSASRPQDRQFILSSKKLLLSDSGFYLCAWTAAGAAYEQYFGPGTRLTVT.